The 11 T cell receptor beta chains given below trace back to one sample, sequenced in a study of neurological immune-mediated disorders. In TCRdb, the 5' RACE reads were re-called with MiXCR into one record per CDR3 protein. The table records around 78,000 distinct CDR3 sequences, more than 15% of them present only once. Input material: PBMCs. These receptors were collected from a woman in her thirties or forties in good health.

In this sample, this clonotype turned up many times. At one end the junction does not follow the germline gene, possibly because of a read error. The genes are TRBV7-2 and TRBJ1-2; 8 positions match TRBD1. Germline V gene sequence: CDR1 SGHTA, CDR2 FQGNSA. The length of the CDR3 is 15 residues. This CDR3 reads CVSSPDRDGRRGYTF. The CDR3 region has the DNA TGTGTCAGCAGCCCGGACAGGGATGGGCGGCGTGGCTACACCTTC.

This CDR3 reads CASSPLGARRTDTQYF. The CDR3 bases are TGTGCCAGCAGCCCGCTCGGCGCTAGACGCACAGATACGCAGTATTTT. The V and J genes are TRBV7-3 and TRBJ2-3; D ambiguous. V was trimmed by 5 bases and J by 1 base, leaving 16 bases between them. The CDR3 extends over 16 amino acids. Per germline, CDR1 SGHTA and CDR2 FQGTGA.

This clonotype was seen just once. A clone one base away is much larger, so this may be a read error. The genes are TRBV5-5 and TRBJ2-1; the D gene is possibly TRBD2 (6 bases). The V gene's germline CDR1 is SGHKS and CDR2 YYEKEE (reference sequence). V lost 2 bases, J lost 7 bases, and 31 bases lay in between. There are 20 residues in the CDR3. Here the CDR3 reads CASSFRSRVEGTLRGNEQFF. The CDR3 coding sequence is TGTGCCAGCAGCTTTCGGTCGAGGGTAGAGGGGACCCTCCGGGGGAATGAGCAGTTCTTC.

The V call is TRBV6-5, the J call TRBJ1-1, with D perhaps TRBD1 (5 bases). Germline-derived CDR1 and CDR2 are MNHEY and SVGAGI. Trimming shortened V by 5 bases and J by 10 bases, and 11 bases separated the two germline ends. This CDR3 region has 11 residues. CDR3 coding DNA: TGTGCCAGCAGTCCCGGGCAGGGAGCTTTCTTT. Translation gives CASSPGQGAFF.

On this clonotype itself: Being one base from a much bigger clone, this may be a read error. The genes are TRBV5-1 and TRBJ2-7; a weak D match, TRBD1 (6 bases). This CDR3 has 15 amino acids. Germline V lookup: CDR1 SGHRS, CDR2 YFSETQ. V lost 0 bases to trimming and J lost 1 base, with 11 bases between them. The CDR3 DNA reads TGCGCCAGCAGCTTGGACAGGGTTGATTCCTACGAGCAGTACTTC. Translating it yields CASSLDRVDSYEQYF.

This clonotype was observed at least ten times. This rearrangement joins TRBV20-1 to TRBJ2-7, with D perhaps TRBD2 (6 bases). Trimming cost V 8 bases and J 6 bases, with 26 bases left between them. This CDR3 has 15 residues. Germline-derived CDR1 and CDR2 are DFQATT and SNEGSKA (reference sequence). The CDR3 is CSTFRIGGDPSEQYF. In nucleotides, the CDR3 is TGCAGTACCTTTAGAATAGGCGGGGACCCCTCCGAGCAGTACTTC.

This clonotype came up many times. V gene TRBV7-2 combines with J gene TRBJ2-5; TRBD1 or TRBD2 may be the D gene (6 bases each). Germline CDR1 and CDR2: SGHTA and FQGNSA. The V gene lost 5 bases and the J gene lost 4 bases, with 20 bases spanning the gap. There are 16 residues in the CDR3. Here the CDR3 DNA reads TGTGCCAGCAGCGTTACCGGGACGGAGGGGGGAGAGACCCAGTACTTC. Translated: CASSVTGTEGGETQYF.

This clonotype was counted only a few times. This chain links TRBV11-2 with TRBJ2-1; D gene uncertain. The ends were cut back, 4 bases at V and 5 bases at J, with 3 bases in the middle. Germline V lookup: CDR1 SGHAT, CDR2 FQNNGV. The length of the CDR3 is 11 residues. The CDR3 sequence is CASSSNNEQFF. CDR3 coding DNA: TGTGCCAGCAGCTCAAACAATGAGCAGTTCTTC.

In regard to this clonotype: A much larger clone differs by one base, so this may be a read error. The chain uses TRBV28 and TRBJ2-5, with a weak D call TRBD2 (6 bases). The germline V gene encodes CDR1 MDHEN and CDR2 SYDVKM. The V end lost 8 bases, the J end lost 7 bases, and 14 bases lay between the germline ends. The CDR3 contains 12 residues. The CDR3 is CASGGTTRTQYF. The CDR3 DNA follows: TGTGCCAGCGGGGGGACCACTAGGACCCAGTACTTC.

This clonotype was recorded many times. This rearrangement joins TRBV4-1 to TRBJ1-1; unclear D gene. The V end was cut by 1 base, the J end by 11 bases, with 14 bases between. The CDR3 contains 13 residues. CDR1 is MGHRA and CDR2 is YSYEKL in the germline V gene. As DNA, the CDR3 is TGCGCCAGCAGCCAAGGAGGAGCGGTGGGGGCTTTCTTT. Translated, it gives CASSQGGAVGAFF.

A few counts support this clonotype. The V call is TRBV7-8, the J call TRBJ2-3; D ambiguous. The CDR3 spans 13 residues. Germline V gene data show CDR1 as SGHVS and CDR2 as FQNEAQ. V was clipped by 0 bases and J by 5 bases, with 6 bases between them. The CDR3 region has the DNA TGTGCCAGCAGCTTAGCGGGTAGAGATACGCAGTATTTT. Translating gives CASSLAGRDTQYF.